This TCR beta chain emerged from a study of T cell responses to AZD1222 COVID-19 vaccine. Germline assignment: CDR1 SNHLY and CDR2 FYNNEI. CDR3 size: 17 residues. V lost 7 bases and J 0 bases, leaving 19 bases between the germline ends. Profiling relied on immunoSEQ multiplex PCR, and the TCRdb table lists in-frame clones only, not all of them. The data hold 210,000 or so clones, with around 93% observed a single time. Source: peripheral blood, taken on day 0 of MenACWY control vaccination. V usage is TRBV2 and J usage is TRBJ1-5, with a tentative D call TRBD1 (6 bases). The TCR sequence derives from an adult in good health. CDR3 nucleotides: TGTGCCAGCACGGGGGGTGGACAGACTTATAGCAATCAGCCCCAGCATTTT. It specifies CASTGGGQTYSNQPQHF.